This is a list of T cell receptor beta chains from one sample in a study of blood T cells in healthy people across ages. Each CDR3 protein gets one entry after TCRdb re-called the 5' RACE reads with MiXCR. Of 800,000 or so distinct CDR3 sequences in the sample, approximately 25% were seen once. These data also featured in a second study, about T cells of mothers and their children.

Sequencing used blood. Every receptor here comes from a boy under 18 in good health. Both conserved end residues are part of each CDR3. A D gene is named only where the DNA matches it firmly. Rows may omit the clone size; those that give it use once, few, many or a size class.

CSALGQGNTEAFF	TGCAGTGCGTTGGGGCAGGGGAACACTGAAGCTTTCTTT	NA	TRBJ1-1	TRBV20-1	NA
CASSSWTGVGEQYF	TGTGCCAGCAGCTCCTGGACAGGGGTGGGCGAGCAGTACTTC	TRBD1	TRBJ2-7	TRBV7-8	NA
CASSQTGTPNQETQYF	TGTGCCAGCAGCCAAACCGGGACACCGAACCAAGAGACCCAGTACTTC	NA	TRBJ2-5	TRBV3-1	few
CASSRPLGGSAIEQFF	TGTGCCAGCAGTCGTCCTCTGGGGGGGAGCGCTATTGAGCAGTTCTTC	TRBD2	TRBJ2-1	TRBV6-2/TRBV6-3	NA
CASSQGGVFHNEQFF	TGTGCCAGCAGCCAAGGTGGGGTTTTTCACAATGAGCAGTTCTTC	NA	TRBJ2-1	TRBV14	NA
CASSTYQRQNYGHTF	TGTGCCAGCAGCACTTATCAGAGACAGAACTATGGCCACACCTTC	NA	TRBJ1-2	TRBV7-9	NA
CASSSADGHVNTIYF	TGTGCCAGCAGTTCCGCGGACGGGCATGTCAACACCATATATTTT	NA	TRBJ1-3	TRBV6-2/TRBV6-3	few
CAAGTRGMETQYF	TGTGCCGCCGGGACTAGAGGAATGGAGACCCAGTACTTC	TRBD2	TRBJ2-5	TRBV10-3	few
CASRSAGPGETQYF	TGTGCCAGCAGGTCGGCAGGGCCGGGGGAGACCCAGTACTTC	NA	TRBJ2-5	TRBV28	few
CASRKNEQYF	TGTGCCAGCAGAAAAAACGAGCAGTACTTC	NA	TRBJ2-7	TRBV9	few